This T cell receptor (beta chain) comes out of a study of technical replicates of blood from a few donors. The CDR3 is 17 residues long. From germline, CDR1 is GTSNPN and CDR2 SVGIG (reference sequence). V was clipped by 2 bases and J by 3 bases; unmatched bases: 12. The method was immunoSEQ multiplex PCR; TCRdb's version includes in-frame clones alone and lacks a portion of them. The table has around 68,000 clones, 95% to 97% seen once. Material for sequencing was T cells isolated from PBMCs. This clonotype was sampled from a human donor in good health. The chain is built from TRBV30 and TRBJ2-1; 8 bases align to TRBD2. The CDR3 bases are TGTGCCTGGAGTTTGGAGATCGGGGGGGGCTTCTACAATGAGCAGTTCTTC. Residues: CAWSLEIGGGFYNEQFF.